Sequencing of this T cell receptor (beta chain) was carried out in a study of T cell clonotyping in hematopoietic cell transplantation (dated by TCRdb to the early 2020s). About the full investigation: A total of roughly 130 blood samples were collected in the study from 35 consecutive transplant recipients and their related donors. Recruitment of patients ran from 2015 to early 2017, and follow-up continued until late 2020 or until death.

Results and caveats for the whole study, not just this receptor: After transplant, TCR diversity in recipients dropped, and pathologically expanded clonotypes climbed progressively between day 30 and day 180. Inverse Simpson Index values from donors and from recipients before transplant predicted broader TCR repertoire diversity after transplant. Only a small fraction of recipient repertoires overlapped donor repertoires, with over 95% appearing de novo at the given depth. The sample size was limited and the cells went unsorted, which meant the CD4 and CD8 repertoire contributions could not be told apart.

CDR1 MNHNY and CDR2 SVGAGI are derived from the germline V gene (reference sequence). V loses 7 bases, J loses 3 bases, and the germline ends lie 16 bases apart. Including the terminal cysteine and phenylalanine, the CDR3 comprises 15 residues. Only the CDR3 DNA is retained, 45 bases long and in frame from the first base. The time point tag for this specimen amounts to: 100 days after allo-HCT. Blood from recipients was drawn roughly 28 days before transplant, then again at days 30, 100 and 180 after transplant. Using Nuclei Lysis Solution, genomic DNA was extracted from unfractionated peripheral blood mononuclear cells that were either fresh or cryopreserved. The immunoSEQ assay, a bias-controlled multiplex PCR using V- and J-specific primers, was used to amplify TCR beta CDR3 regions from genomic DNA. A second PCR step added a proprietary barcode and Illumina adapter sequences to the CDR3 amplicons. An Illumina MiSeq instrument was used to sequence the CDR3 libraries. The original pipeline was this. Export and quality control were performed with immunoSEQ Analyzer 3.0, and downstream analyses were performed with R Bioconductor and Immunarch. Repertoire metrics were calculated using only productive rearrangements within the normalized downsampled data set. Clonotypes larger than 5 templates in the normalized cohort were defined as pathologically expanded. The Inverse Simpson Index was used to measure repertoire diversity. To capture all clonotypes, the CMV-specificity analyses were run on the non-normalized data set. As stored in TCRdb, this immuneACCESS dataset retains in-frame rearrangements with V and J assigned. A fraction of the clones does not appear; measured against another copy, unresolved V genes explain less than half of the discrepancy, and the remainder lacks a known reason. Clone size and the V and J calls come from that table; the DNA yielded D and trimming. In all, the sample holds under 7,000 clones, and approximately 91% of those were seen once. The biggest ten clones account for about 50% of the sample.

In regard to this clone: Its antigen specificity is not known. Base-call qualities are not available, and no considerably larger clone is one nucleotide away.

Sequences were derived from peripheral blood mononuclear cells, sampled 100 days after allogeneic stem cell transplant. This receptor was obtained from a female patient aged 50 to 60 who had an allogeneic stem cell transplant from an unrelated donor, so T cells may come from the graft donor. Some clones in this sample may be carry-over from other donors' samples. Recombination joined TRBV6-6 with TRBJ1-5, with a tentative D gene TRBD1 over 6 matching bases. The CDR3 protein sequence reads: CASIHKQGFNQPQHF. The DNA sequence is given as TGTGCCAGCATCCATAAACAGGGATTCAATCAGCCCCAGCATTTT.